This T cell receptor (beta chain) was captured in a study of cytomegalovirus exposure and HLA in healthy donors. Whole-study context: An earlier analysis identified fewer than 130 million unique TCR beta sequences in about 200 million T cells.

The PCR employed 60 Vbeta primers together with 13 Jbeta primers. Measured with immunoSEQ multiplex PCR; TCRdb has only the in-frame clones, and not every one. The data show just under 80,000 clones, and the top ten clones hold about 4.1%. Trimming left V 8 bases short and J 2 bases short, with 15 bases between. This CDR3 spans 14 amino acids. CDR1 and CDR2 (germline): SNHLY, FYNNEI. The genes are TRBV2 and TRBJ1-1; D perhaps matches TRBD1 (6 bases). Sequencing was carried out using PBMCs. The sequence was collected from a man aged 18 to 29 in good health and CMV-seropositive. The CDR3 loop reads CASSLDSYNTEAFF. The CDR3 coding sequence is TGTGCCAGCTCCTTGGACAGCTACAACACTGAAGCTTTCTTT.